Listed here are 32 T cell receptor beta chains from one sample, sequenced in a study of immune evolution from preneoplasia to lung adenocarcinoma. Generated by immunoSEQ multiplex PCR, the TCRdb table keeps only in-frame clones and is missing some. The sample includes thousands of clones, 60% to 75% of them seen just once. The source material was FFPE adjacent normal lung tissue. The receptors shown here come from an older donor with lung adenocarcinoma.

This clone was seen a handful of times. The gene calls are TRBV28 and TRBJ2-5, with D possibly matching TRBD2 (5 bases). The V and J ends lost 5 bases and 2 bases respectively, with 9 bases between them. This CDR3 is 13 amino acids long. CDR1 is MDHEN, CDR2 SYDVKM, per germline. CDR3 bases: TGTGCCAGCAGTCTCGGGATACAAGAGACCCAGTACTTC. Amino acids: CASSLGIQETQYF.

The rearrangement joins TRBV28 to TRBJ1-2; unclear D gene. CDR1 and CDR2 (germline): MDHEN, SYDVKM. The CDR3 has 13 amino acids. V lost 5 bases, J lost 8 bases, and 15 bases lay in between. This CDR3 is CASSPPRGQGYTF. In DNA, the CDR3 is TGTGCCAGCAGTCCACCCCGTGGGCAAGGCTACACCTTC.

The rearrangement uses TRBV5-1 and TRBJ1-3, with unresolved D. This CDR3 has 15 amino acids. CDR1 SGHRS and CDR2 YFSETQ come from the germline V gene. Trimming left V 0 bases short and J 4 bases short, with 11 bases between. The CDR3 sequence: CASSLVGSRGNTIYF. The DNA of the CDR3 is TGCGCCAGCAGCTTGGTTGGGAGTAGAGGAAACACCATATATTTT.

In its sample, this clone ranks as large. This rearrangement joins TRBV5-4 to TRBJ1-6; D possibly corresponds to TRBD1 (6 bases). Germline V gene sequence: CDR1 SGHNT, CDR2 YYREEE (reference sequence). V lost 10 bases and J 10 bases, leaving 15 bases between the germline ends. The CDR3 spans 12 residues. CDR3 sequence: CASGGGISPLHF. For the CDR3, the DNA is TGTGCCTCCGGGGGCGGAATCTCACCCCTCCACTTT.

The V and J genes are TRBV7-9 and TRBJ2-1; D is unclear. Germline lookup yields CDR1 SEHNR and CDR2 FQNEAQ (reference sequence). Trimming left V 5 bases short and J 2 bases short, with 10 bases between. The CDR3 extends over 14 amino acids. Written as DNA, the CDR3 is TGTGCCAGCAGCGTCGGCACAACCTACAATGAGCAGTTCTTC. Its translation: CASSVGTTYNEQFF.

The rearrangement uses TRBV5-1 and TRBJ1-1; D gene unclear. In germline, CDR1 is SGHRS, CDR2 YFSETQ. Deletions cut 5 bases from V and 6 bases from J, with 11 bases between. The length of the CDR3 is 12 residues. CDR3 amino acids: CASRSDLPEAFF. The CDR3 DNA follows: TGCGCCAGCAGGTCCGACCTCCCTGAAGCTTTCTTT.

This chain links TRBV4-1 with TRBJ2-1, with 8 bases aligning to TRBD2. The CDR3 is 19 residues long. Germline CDR1 is MGHRA and CDR2 is YSYEKL. The ends lost 1 base at V and 2 bases at J; junction bases unmatched: 13. CDR3 DNA sequence: TGCGCCAGCAGCCAAGTGGGTTTCGTCGGGAGGGATACCTACAATGAGCAGTTCTTC. Its protein product is CASSQVGFVGRDTYNEQFF.

The chain recombines TRBV29-1 with TRBJ2-7; tentative D call: TRBD1 (5 bases). Germline V CDR1 and CDR2: SQVTM, ANQGSEA. Trimming took 6 bases from V and 3 from J, leaving 15 bases between them. The CDR3 covers 13 residues. CDR3 sequence reads: CSVLVAGRYEQYF. The CDR3 DNA sequence: TGCAGCGTATTAGTAGCAGGGCGCTACGAGCAGTACTTC.

The rearrangement links TRBV7-3 to TRBJ1-6; D is ambiguous. V lost 1 base and J 7 bases, leaving 11 bases between the germline ends. Per the germline V gene, CDR1 is SGHTA and CDR2 is FQGTGA. The CDR3 consists of 15 residues. The CDR3 here is CASSLNGPTNSPLHF. CDR3 DNA sequence: TGTGCCAGCAGCTTAAATGGACCGACCAATTCACCCCTCCACTTT.

This clone was seen a handful of times. The chain combines TRBV5-1 with TRBJ1-2, with D possibly matching TRBD1 (5 bases). This CDR3 comprises 15 residues. V gave up 0 bases and J gave up 8 bases, with 17 bases separating them. Germline V gives CDR1 SGHRS, CDR2 YFSETQ. The CDR3 DNA follows: TGCGCCAGCAGCTTGGCCCCATGGGACGTTTCCGGCTACACCTTC. Translation: CASSLAPWDVSGYTF.

The rearrangement joins TRBV4-1 to TRBJ1-5; D is undetermined. V was clipped by 9 bases and J by 3 bases, with 12 bases between them. CDR3 length: 13 residues. The V gene's germline CDR1 is MGHRA and CDR2 YSYEKL. This chain's CDR3 is CASGRHPNQPQHF. The CDR3 bases are TGCGCCAGTGGGAGACACCCCAATCAGCCCCAGCATTTT.

The rearrangement links TRBV2 to TRBJ1-5; D remains unclear. Per the germline V gene, CDR1 is SNHLY and CDR2 is FYNNEI. CDR3 length: 14 residues. Trimming removed 3 bases at V and 4 bases at J, with 10 bases between. Here the CDR3 reads CASSDPPGNQPQHF. Written as DNA, the CDR3 is TGTGCCAGCAGTGATCCACCGGGGAATCAGCCCCAGCATTTT. The full variable domain, rest sourced from reference TRBV2 and TRBJ1-5, is EPEVTQTPSHQVTQMGQEVILRCVPISNHLYFYWYRQILGQKVEFLVSFYNNEISEKSEIFDDQFSVERPDGSNFTLKIRSTKLEDSAMYFCASSDPPGNQPQHFGDGTRLSIL.

The CDR3 protein is CASSIRGDTGELFF. The CDR3 DNA is TGTGCCAGCAGCATCAGGGGCGACACCGGGGAGCTGTTTTTT. V is TRBV7-9 and J is TRBJ2-2, with D possibly TRBD1 on 6 matching bases. This CDR3 comprises 14 residues. V was clipped by 5 bases and J by 3 bases, with 10 bases between them. Germline lookup yields CDR1 SEHNR and CDR2 FQNEAQ (reference sequence).

The table lists this clone with a count of one. The chain combines TRBV6-6 with TRBJ2-5; D call uncertain. The CDR3 is 12 amino acids. Trimming stripped 2 bases from V and 5 bases from J, with 6 bases between. Germline CDR1 reads MNHNY; CDR2 reads SVGAGI (reference sequence). In DNA, the CDR3 is TGTGCCAGCAGTTACGATTGGGAGACCCAGTACTTC. Its protein is CASSYDWETQYF.

This clone was counted only a few times. The chain links TRBV6-6 to TRBJ1-5; D uncertain. The CDR3 runs 15 residues. Trimming left V 0 bases short and J 7 bases short, with 13 bases between. CDR1 MNHNY and CDR2 SVGAGI come from the germline V gene (reference sequence). The CDR3 region is CASSYSGRRAQPQHF. CDR3 sequence (DNA): TGTGCCAGCAGTTACTCAGGACGGAGGGCCCAGCCCCAGCATTTT.

The genes are TRBV5-1 and TRBJ1-6, with D maybe TRBD1 (5 bases). Trimming took off 6 bases at V and 7 bases at J, with 14 bases between the two ends. The germline V gene encodes CDR1 SGHRS and CDR2 YFSETQ. The CDR3 has 14 amino acids. The CDR3 protein is CASTEGTGNSPLHF. The CDR3 bases are TGCGCCAGCACCGAAGGGACGGGCAATTCACCCCTCCACTTT. Drawing the rest from reference TRBV5-1 and TRBJ1-6, the complete variable domain is KAGVTQTPRYLIKTRGQQVTLSCSPISGHRSVSWYQQTPGQGLQFLFEYFSETQRNKGNFPGRFSGRQFSNSRSEMNVSTLELGDSALYLCASTEGTGNSPLHFGNGTRLTVT.

This rearrangement joins TRBV7-2 to TRBJ2-7, with 11 positions matching TRBD2. The CDR3 sequence is 15 residues long. V was pared by 2 bases and J by 6 bases, with 6 bases of the junction left unmatched. CDR1 and CDR2 (germline): SGHTA, FQGNSA. The DNA of the CDR3 is TGTGCCAGCAGCTTATCTAGCGGGAGGAAAACCGAGCAGTACTTC. This codes for CASSLSSGRKTEQYF.

This chain uses TRBV30 with TRBJ2-2; D possibly uses TRBD1 or TRBD2 (5 bases each). The CDR3 has 15 amino acids. V shed 6 bases and J shed 4 bases, with 18 bases lying between them. The germline CDR1 and CDR2 sequences are GTSNPN and SVGIG (reference sequence). CDR3 protein: CACRGPTPLTGELFF. CDR3 coding DNA: TGTGCCTGCCGGGGACCCACGCCGCTCACCGGGGAGCTGTTTTTT.

The chain couples TRBV6-5 to TRBJ1-1; 8 bases match TRBD1. Germline V lookup: CDR1 MNHEY, CDR2 SVGAGI. J lost 8 bases, V lost 5 bases, and 7 bases had no gene match. This CDR3 has 13 residues. The chain's CDR3 is CASSQLWTGEAFF. CDR3 DNA: TGTGCCAGCAGTCAACTATGGACAGGGGAAGCTTTCTTT.

This clone has just a few counts. This chain links TRBV11-2 with TRBJ2-3; 7 nucleotides match TRBD2. The CDR3 consists of 15 residues. With V trimmed by 3 bases and J by 6 bases, 9 bases remained unmatched. Germline-derived CDR1 and CDR2 are SGHAT and FQNNGV. For the CDR3, the DNA is TGTGCCAGCAGCTTCGGGACTATCGCAGGGGATACGCAGTATTTT. Translated: CASSFGTIAGDTQYF.

The chain carries TRBV5-1 and TRBJ2-5; D is undetermined. The V and J ends lost 4 bases and 5 bases respectively, with 9 bases between them. The V gene's germline CDR1 is SGHRS and CDR2 YFSETQ. The CDR3 extends over 12 amino acids. DNA for the CDR3: TGCGCCAGCAGCCTGACCTGGGAGACCCAGTACTTC. Translated, it gives CASSLTWETQYF.

This clone was observed a handful of times. The gene calls are TRBV28 and TRBJ1-5; D remains ambiguous. Looked up from germline, CDR1 is MDHEN and CDR2 is SYDVKM. Trimming took off 7 bases at V and 1 base at J, with 5 bases between the two ends. The CDR3 length is 12 residues. CDR3 region: CASTGSNQPQHF. The CDR3 nucleotides are TGTGCCAGCACCGGCAGCAATCAGCCCCAGCATTTT.

V is TRBV11-3 and J is TRBJ2-1; D is unclear. CDR3 size: 14 residues. Between the trimmed V and J ends, which lost 5 bases and 4 bases, there was a span of 12 bases. Germline lookup yields CDR1 SGHNT and CDR2 YENEEA. The CDR3 nucleotides read TGTGCCAGCAGCCCTCACGCCCTATACAATGAGCAGTTCTTC. This gives the protein CASSPHALYNEQFF.

The table lists this clone with a count of one. The chain links TRBV20-1 to TRBJ2-7; D remains ambiguous. Trimming took off 3 bases at V and 6 bases at J, with 9 bases between the two ends. This CDR3 has 11 residues. In germline, CDR1 is DFQATT, CDR2 SNEGSKA (reference sequence). The DNA of the CDR3 is TGCAGTGCTAGTTATCGCTCCGAGCAGTACTTC. Residues: CSASYRSEQYF.

This clone was seen once. This chain joins TRBV9 and TRBJ1-2, with TRBD1 matching over 8 bases. Per the germline V gene, CDR1 is SGDLS and CDR2 is YYNGEE. V lost 4 bases, J lost 4 bases, and 6 bases stayed unmatched. The CDR3 is made up of 14 amino acids. CDR3: CASSQDRAIYGYTF. CDR3 DNA: TGTGCCAGCAGCCAGGACAGGGCTATCTATGGCTACACCTTC. Drawing the rest from reference TRBV9 and TRBJ1-2, the complete variable domain is DSGVTQTPKHLITATGQRVTLRCSPRSGDLSVYWYQQSLDQGLQFLIQYYNGEERAKGNILERFSAQQFPDLHSELNLSSLELGDSALYFCASSQDRAIYGYTFGSGTRLTVV.

This clone was found a few times. The chain joins TRBV2 to TRBJ2-7; TRBD1 agrees at 7 bases. The CDR3 spans 11 residues. Trimming took 6 bases from V and 4 from J; bases not matched to a gene: 0. Germline V gives CDR1 SNHLY, CDR2 FYNNEI. The CDR3 sequence is CASRDRYEQYF. The CDR3 DNA sequence: TGTGCCAGCAGGGACAGGTACGAGCAGTACTTC.

CDR3 nucleotide sequence: TGTGCCAGCAGTCAGGGGGGAAGCAATCAGCCCCAGCATTTT. As protein: CASSQGGSNQPQHF. V is TRBV28 and J is TRBJ1-5; 7 positions match TRBD1. Germline V gene sequence: CDR1 MDHEN, CDR2 SYDVKM. CDR3 length equals 14 residues. Trimming at V came to 5 bases and at J to 1 base, leaving 2 bases not matched to a gene.

On this clone itself: An end of the junction does not agree with germline; a read error may underlie this. The V call is TRBV18, the J call TRBJ1-1, with D possibly matching TRBD1 (5 bases). CDR3 length equals 13 residues. Per the germline V gene, CDR1 is KGHSH and CDR2 is LQKENI. CDR3 sequence: CASSLGLNTEVFF. The CDR3 DNA reads TGTGCCAGCTCACTGGGGCTGAACACTGAAGTTTTCTTT.

This clone is medium-sized within its sample. This chain uses TRBV19 with TRBJ1-5; maybe TRBD1 (5 bases). Germline V CDR1 and CDR2: LNHDA, SQIVND (reference sequence). With 1 base removed from V and 6 bases from J, the gap between germline ends came to 13 bases. CDR3 length equals 15 residues. This chain's CDR3 is CASSIGWAGSQPQHF. The CDR3 bases are TGTGCCAGTAGTATAGGTTGGGCAGGGAGTCAGCCCCAGCATTTT. Full variable domain (remainder filled in from reference TRBV19 and TRBJ1-5): DGGITQSPKYLFRKEGQNVTLSCEQNLNHDAMYWYRQDPGQGLRLIYYSQIVNDFQKGDIAEGYSVSREKKESFPLTVTSAQKNPTAFYLCASSIGWAGSQPQHFGDGTRLSIL.

The rearrangement uses TRBV10-2 and TRBJ2-1; perhaps TRBD1 as D (7 bases). V lost 11 bases to trimming and J lost 8 bases, with 19 bases between them. This CDR3 region has 13 residues. CDR1 and CDR2 from the germline V gene are WSHSY and SAAADI. CDR3 protein: CAPWRGRLDEQFF. Written as DNA, the CDR3 is TGCGCCCCGTGGAGGGGGCGCCTCGATGAGCAGTTCTTC.

The chain uses TRBV9 and TRBJ2-4, with D possibly matching TRBD2 (6 bases). The V end was cut by 7 bases, the J end by 4 bases, with 12 bases between. Germline CDR1 is SGDLS and CDR2 is YYNGEE. CDR3 size: 13 residues. The CDR3 coding sequence is TGTGCCAGCGGAGGGATGGAGAAAAACATTCAGTACTTC. It specifies CASGGMEKNIQYF.

The rearrangement uses TRBV7-8 and TRBJ1-1; D is undetermined. V lost 1 base, J lost 2 bases, and 8 bases lay in between. In germline, CDR1 is SGHVS, CDR2 FQNEAQ. This CDR3 has 14 residues. DNA for the CDR3: TGTGCCAGCAGCTTAGGGGCAGCTAACACTGAAGCTTTCTTT. This translates into CASSLGAANTEAFF.